The 5 T cell receptor beta chains reported below all come from one sample, sequenced in a study of T cells in women clearing cervical HPV infection. Profiled with immunoSEQ multiplex PCR; TCRdb holds only in-frame clones, not every one. The sample yields 45,000 to 50,000 clones, of which the top ten take up about 40%. The sequencing sample was made of blood buffy coat. The source is a woman aged 18 to 75 with a cervical HPV16 infection that either progressed to CIN3+ or cleared (not recorded which).

About this clone: The sequence runs out 3 residues before the end of the CDR3; the remainder is reconstructed from the germline J gene. The chain is built from TRBV5-1 and TRBJ2-5; D unclear. The CDR3 consists of 12 residues. Germline V lookup: CDR1 SGHRS, CDR2 YFSETQ. V was clipped by 2 bases and J by 0 bases, with 2 bases between them. The part of the CDR3 DNA that was read is TGCGCCAGCAGCTTCGACCAAGAGACC. It is translated as CASSFDQET. The complete CDR3 sequence is CASSFDQETQYF.

Remarks on this clone: The read finishes 3 residues shy of the CDR3 end, and the germline J gene is used to complete it. This chain connects TRBV20-1 to TRBJ2-3, with D possibly being TRBD1 (6 bases). Looked up from germline, CDR1 is DFQATT and CDR2 is SNEGSKA (reference sequence). V lost 5 bases and J 4 bases, leaving 19 bases between the germline ends. There are 15 residues in the CDR3. This CDR3 reads CSAGETGLLADTQYF. Incomplete CDR3 DNA: TGCAGTGCTGGGGAGACAGGTCTATTGGCAGATACG.

Worth noting for this clone: A junction end diverges from the germline sequence, so it may reflect a read error. The missing CDR3 end, 3 residues past where the read stops, is filled in from the germline J gene. The rearrangement uses TRBV30 and TRBJ2-1; 8 bases line up with TRBD2. Germline CDR1 reads GTSNPN; CDR2 reads SVGIG (reference sequence). CDR3 length: 16 residues. CDR3 loop: CAWSVLSGGSNNEQFF. CDR3 bases read: TGTGCCTGGAGTGTTTTGAGCGGGGGCTCCAACAATGAG.

On this clone: The read comes to an end 3 residues before the CDR3 does, leaving the germline J gene to fill in the end. V gene TRBV19 combines with J gene TRBJ2-4; 9 bases line up with TRBD1. Germline V gene data show CDR1 as LNHDA and CDR2 as SQIVND (reference sequence). The CDR3 has 16 amino acids. The CDR3 protein is CASSIPGTGSYQPQYF. CDR3 bases read: TGTGCCAGTAGTATCCCCGGGACAGGGTCGTATCAGCCT.

Turning to this clone: The CDR3 is cut off 3 residues early in the read; its end comes from the germline J gene. V usage is TRBV18 and J usage is TRBJ2-2, with 8 bases fitting TRBD1. The CDR3 length is 16 residues. The germline gives CDR1 KGHSH, CDR2 LQKENI. CDR3 protein: CASSPTNGQGEEKLFF. CDR3 DNA, as far as it was read: TGTGCCAGCTCACCCACGAACGGACAGGGAGAGGAAAAG.